Following are 2 T cell receptor beta chains from one sample sequenced in a study of type 1 regulatory T cells. For these receptors, no antigen is known. TCRdb itself ran the reads through MiXCR, one entry per CDR3 protein. The sample contains some 15,000 distinct CDR3 sequences, roughly 13% of which appear only once. The sequencing sample was made of cultured T cells, either the whole culture or a sorted T cell fraction (not recorded which). These receptors were obtained from a human donor in good health.

Ten or more counts support this clonotype. The rearrangement uses TRBV5-6 and TRBJ2-1; D is undetermined. V was cut by 0 bases and J by 0 bases, with 10 bases left in between. Germline lookup yields CDR1 SGHDT and CDR2 YYEEEE. There are 16 residues in the CDR3. This chain's CDR3 is CASSLGPRSSYNEQFF. DNA for the CDR3: TGTGCCAGCAGCTTGGGGCCTCGAAGCTCCTACAATGAGCAGTTCTTC.

Many counts were recorded for this clonotype. This sequence joins TRBV5-1 and TRBJ1-4; unclear D gene. V lost 0 bases, J lost 8 bases, and 14 bases lay in between. The CDR3 is made up of 15 amino acids. Germline V CDR1 and CDR2: SGHRS, YFSETQ. The CDR3 sequence: CASSLAGGRAEKLFF. CDR3 sequence (DNA): TGCGCCAGCAGCTTGGCCGGAGGGAGGGCAGAAAAACTGTTTTTT.